This record looks at one T cell receptor beta chain sequence and its context. Its target is unknown. Together with a sample-barcoded 5' primer, a J-beta primer mix was included in a second PCR lasting about 7 to 11 cycles. TCRdb reprocessed the 5' RACE reads with MiXCR, giving one entry per CDR3 protein. The sample consists of 550,000 to 750,000 distinct CDR3 sequences, 20% to 25% of them appearing once. Germline values: CDR1 SQVTM, CDR2 ANQGSEA. This CDR3 has 14 residues. Trimming stripped 7 bases from V and 4 bases from J, with 17 bases between. This entry belongs to a study of blood T cells in healthy people across ages. About 9.9 milliliters of peripheral blood were drawn from each donor. PBMCs numbering at least 6 million were isolated per sample. Study results and caveats: Expanded clonotype shifts may have been confounded, as the donors had an unknown CMV status.

V is TRBV29-1 and J is TRBJ2-4; tentatively, D is TRBD1 (6 bases). The sequencing input was blood. This sequence originates from an older man in good health. CDR3 coding DNA: TGCAGCGCCAGCCCTGACAGGCCAAAAAACATTCAGTACTTC. This translates into CSASPDRPKNIQYF.